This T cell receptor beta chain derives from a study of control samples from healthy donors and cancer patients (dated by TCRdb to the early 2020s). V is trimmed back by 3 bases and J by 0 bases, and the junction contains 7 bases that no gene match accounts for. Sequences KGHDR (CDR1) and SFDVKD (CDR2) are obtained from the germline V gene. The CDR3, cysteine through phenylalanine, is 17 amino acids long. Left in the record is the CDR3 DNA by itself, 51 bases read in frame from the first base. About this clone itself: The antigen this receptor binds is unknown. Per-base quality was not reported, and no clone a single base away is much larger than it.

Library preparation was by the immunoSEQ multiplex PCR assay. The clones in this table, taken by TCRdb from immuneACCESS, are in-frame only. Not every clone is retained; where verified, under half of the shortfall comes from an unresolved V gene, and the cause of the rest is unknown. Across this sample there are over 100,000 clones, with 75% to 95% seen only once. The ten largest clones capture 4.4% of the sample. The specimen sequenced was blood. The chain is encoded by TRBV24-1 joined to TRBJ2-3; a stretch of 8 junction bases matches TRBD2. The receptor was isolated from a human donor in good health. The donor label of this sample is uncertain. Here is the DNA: TGTGCCACCAGTGATCCCCAGACTAGCGTGAGCACAGATACGCAGTATTTT. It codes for CATSDPQTSVSTDTQYF.